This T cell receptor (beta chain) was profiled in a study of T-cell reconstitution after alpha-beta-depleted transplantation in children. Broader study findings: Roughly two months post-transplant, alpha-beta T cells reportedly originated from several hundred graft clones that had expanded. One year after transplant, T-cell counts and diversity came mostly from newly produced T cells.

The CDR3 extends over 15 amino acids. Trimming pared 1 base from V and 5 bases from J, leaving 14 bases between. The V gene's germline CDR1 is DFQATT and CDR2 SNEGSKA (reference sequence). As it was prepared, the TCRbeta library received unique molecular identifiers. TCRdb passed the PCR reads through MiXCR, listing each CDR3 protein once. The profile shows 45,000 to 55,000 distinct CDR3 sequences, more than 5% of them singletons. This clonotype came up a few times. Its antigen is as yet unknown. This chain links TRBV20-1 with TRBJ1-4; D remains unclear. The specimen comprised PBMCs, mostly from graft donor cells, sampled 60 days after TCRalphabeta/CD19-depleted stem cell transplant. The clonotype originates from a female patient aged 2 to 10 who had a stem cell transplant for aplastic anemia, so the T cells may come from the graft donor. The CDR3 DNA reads TGCAGTGCTAGAGGGGGATCCTCCTCGAATGAAAAACTGTTTTTT. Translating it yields CSARGGSSSNEKLFF.